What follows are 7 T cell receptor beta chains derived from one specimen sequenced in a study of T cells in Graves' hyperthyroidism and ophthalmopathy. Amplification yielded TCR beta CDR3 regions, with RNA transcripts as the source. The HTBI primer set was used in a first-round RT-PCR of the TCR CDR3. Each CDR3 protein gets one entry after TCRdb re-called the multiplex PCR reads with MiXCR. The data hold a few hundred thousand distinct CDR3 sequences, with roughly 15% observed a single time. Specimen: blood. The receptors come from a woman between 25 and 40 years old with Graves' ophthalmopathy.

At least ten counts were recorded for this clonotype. The CDR3 coding sequence is TGTGCCAGCAGCCCATACGGGGGAGAGACCCAGTACTTC. Its translation is CASSPYGGETQYF. This rearrangement joins TRBV3-1 to TRBJ2-5; D is possibly TRBD2 (6 bases). Trimming pared 4 bases from V and 4 bases from J, leaving 10 bases between. The germline CDR1 and CDR2 sequences are LGHDT and YNNKEL (reference sequence). The CDR3 has 13 amino acids.

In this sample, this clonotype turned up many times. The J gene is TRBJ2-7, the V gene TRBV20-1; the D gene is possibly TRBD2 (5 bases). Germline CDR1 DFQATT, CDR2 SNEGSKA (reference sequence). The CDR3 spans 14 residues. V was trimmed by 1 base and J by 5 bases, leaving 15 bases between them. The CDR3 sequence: CSARVRDLANEQYF. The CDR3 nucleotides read TGCAGTGCTAGAGTCCGGGATCTAGCTAACGAGCAGTACTTC.

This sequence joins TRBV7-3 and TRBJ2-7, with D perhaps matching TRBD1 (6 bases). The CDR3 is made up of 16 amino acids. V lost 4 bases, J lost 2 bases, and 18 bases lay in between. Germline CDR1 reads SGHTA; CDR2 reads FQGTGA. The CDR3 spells CASSSLTGSVTYEQYF. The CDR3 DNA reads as TGTGCCAGCAGCTCTCTCACAGGGTCAGTCACCTACGAGCAGTACTTC.

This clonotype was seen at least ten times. The CDR3 DNA reads TGCAGTGTCAACATCGGGGGGGTTCAAGATACGCAGTATTTT. It yields the protein CSVNIGGVQDTQYF. The chain employs TRBV20-1 and TRBJ2-3; TRBD2 matches 8 bases. Unmatched junction bases numbered 11, after V lost 7 bases and J lost 5 bases. Germline V gene lookup returns CDR1 DFQATT and CDR2 SNEGSKA (reference sequence). The CDR3 length is 14 residues.

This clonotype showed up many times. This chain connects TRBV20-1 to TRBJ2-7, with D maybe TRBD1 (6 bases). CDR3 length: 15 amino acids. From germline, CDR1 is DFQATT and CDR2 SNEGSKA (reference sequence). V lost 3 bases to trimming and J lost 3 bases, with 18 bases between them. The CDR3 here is CSASATGTPNYEQYF. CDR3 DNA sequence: TGCAGTGCTAGCGCCACCGGGACACCTAACTACGAGCAGTACTTC.

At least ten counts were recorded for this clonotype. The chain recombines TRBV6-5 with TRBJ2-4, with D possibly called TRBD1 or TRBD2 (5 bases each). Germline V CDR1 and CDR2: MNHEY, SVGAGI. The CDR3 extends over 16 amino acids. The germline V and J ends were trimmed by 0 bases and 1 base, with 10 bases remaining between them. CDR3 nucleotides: TGTGCCAGCAGTTACTCCGTCAGGGACGCCAAAAACATTCAGTACTTC. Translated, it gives CASSYSVRDAKNIQYF.

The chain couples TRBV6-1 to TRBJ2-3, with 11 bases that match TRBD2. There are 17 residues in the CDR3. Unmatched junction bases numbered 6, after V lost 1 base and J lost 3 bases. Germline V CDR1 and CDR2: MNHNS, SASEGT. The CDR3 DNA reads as TGTGCCAGCAGTGAAGGAATAGCGGGGGGGCCGACAGATACGCAGTATTTT. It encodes CASSEGIAGGPTDTQYF.